The 15 T cell receptor beta chains listed next were all sequenced from one sample in a study of tumor and adjacent non-tumor tissue in lung cancer. The library came from three nested PCR rounds adapted from ARM-PCR protocols. A single record per CDR3 protein comes from TCRdb applying MiXCR to the multiplex PCR reads. The sample carries approximately 79,000 distinct CDR3 sequences, roughly 72% recorded once. No cell sorting was done before RNA was extracted from the tissue. The sample taken for sequencing was lung tumor tissue. The receptors here all came from a woman aged 40 to 49 with non-small cell lung cancer.

In this sample, this clonotype turned up many times. This chain uses TRBV7-9 with TRBJ2-3; the D gene is possibly TRBD1 (6 bases). CDR3 length: 17 residues. The germline V gene encodes CDR1 SEHNR and CDR2 FQNEAQ (reference sequence). V was cut by 5 bases and J by 6 bases, with 24 bases left in between. In DNA, the CDR3 is TGTGCCAGCAGCCATCTAAAGGACAGCCTCTTATGGGATACGCAGTATTTT. The encoded protein is CASSHLKDSLLWDTQYF.

Worth noting for this clonotype: A much larger clone is a single base away; this may be a read error. The genes are TRBV6-2 or TRBV6-3 and TRBJ1-2; D is perhaps TRBD1 (6 bases). CDR3 length: 15 residues. The germline CDR1 and CDR2 sequences are MNHEY and SVGEGT. The CDR3 loop is CASRSTGSTNYDYTF. CDR3 DNA sequence: TGTGCCAGCAGGTCCACAGGGTCAACTAACTATGACTACACCTTC.

In its sample, this clonotype was seen a few times. Being one base from a much bigger clone, this may be a read error. The V and J genes are TRBV13 and TRBJ2-7, with 7 bases fitting TRBD1. The CDR3 contains 12 residues. Germline loops: CDR1 PRHDT, CDR2 FYEKMQ (reference sequence). This chain's CDR3 is CASSNRGYELYF. The CDR3 bases are TGTGCCAGCAGTAACAGGGGCTACGAGCTGTACTTC. The entire variable domain, with the rest obtained from reference TRBV13 and TRBJ2-7, is as follows: AAGVIQSPRHLIKEKRETATLKCYPIPRHDTVYWYQQGPGQDPQFLISFYEKMQSDKGSIPDRFSAQQFSDYHSELNMSSLELGDSALYFCASSNRGYELYFGPGTRLTVT.

This sequence joins TRBV28 and TRBJ1-2, with unresolved D. The V end was cut by 3 bases, the J end by 11 bases, with 28 bases between. Germline CDR1 MDHEN, CDR2 SYDVKM. CDR3 length: 17 residues. The CDR3 DNA sequence: TGTGCCAGCAGTTTGTCATGCGGTCCATCTCTGGTAGTTGGATACACCTTC. The encoded protein is CASSLSCGPSLVVGYTF.

This clonotype was observed many times. The chain combines TRBV4-2 with TRBJ1-3, with a weak D call TRBD1 (6 bases). With 1 base removed from V and 4 bases from J, the gap between germline ends came to 14 bases. This CDR3 is 16 amino acids long. Germline V gene data show CDR1 as LGHNA and CDR2 as YNFKEQ. The CDR3 spells CASSQATRGSGNTIYF. The CDR3 DNA is TGTGCCAGCAGCCAAGCAACAAGGGGGTCCGGAAACACCATATATTTT.

Concerning this clonotype itself: One end of the junction varies from germline; a read error may be responsible. The chain recombines TRBV12-5 with TRBJ2-3, with D possibly TRBD2 on 5 matching bases. This CDR3 region has 15 residues. Germline loops: CDR1 LGHNT, CDR2 FRNRAP. Here the CDR3 reads CTSGFIQPGTDTQYF. The CDR3 DNA is TGTACTAGTGGTTTCATTCAGCCGGGCACAGATACGCAGTATTTT.

With regard to this clonotype: The junction departs from the called germline gene at one end, perhaps through a read error. The chain carries TRBV28 and TRBJ1-6; no definite D call. CDR1 and CDR2 (germline): MDHEN, SYDVKM. This CDR3 region has 15 residues. CDR3 protein: CASSSSKGRYSSLHF. CDR3 in DNA: TGTGCCAGCAGTTCCTCGAAAGGAAGATATTCATCCCTCCACTTT. Using reference TRBV28 and TRBJ1-6 for the parts outside the CDR3, the full variable domain is DVKVTQSSRYLVKRTGEKVFLECVQDMDHENMFWYRQDPGLGLRLIYFSYDVKMKEKGDIPEGYSVSREKKERFSLILESASTNQTSMYLCASSSSKGRYSSLHFGNGTRLTVT.

Turning to this clonotype: The CDR3 does not end in the conserved phenylalanine or tryptophan, so this is likely a read error. It is unclear where the CDR3 begins or ends on the DNA, so no DNA is shown, and the CDR3 is as TCRdb lists it. The V gene is TRBV4-1, the J gene TRBJ1-1; TRBD1 is the table's D call, not checked against the DNA. Ends included, the CDR3 has 16 residues. In germline, CDR1 is MGHRA, CDR2 YSYEKL. The CDR3: CASDSRAGTLNTETFL.

In the case of this clonotype: A read error may be the cause here, since a much bigger clone is one base away. This rearrangement joins TRBV7-9 to TRBJ2-3, with D perhaps matching TRBD2 (6 bases). Germline CDR1 SEHNR, CDR2 FQNEAQ (reference sequence). The CDR3 runs to 15 residues. V was cut by 5 bases and J by 4 bases, with 16 bases left in between. CDR3 amino acids: CASSEQSSAADTQYF. As DNA, the CDR3 is TGTGCCAGCAGCGAACAGTCTAGCGCAGCAGATACGCAGTATTTT.

As for this clonotype: With a much larger clone just one base away, this may be a read error. The chain employs TRBV30 and TRBJ2-2, with a weak D call TRBD2 (5 bases). The CDR3 contains 12 residues. CDR1 and CDR2 from the germline V gene are GTSNPN and SVGIG (reference sequence). Trimming pared 4 bases from V and 6 bases from J, leaving 9 bases between. For the CDR3, the DNA is TGTGCCTGGATTAGCGCCGCCGGGGAGCTGTTTTTT. Amino acid sequence: CAWISAAGELFF.

This clonotype was counted ten times or more. The chain combines TRBV10-3 with TRBJ1-2; 7 nucleotides match TRBD1. Germline CDR1 is ENHRY and CDR2 is SYGVKD. This CDR3 is 15 amino acids long. With V trimmed by 0 bases and J by 4 bases, 5 bases remained unmatched. CDR3 sequence reads: CAISESAPGGYGYTF. In DNA form, the CDR3 reads TGTGCCATCAGTGAGTCGGCGCCAGGGGGCTATGGCTACACCTTC.

This clonotype was counted ten times or more. J is TRBJ2-5 and V is TRBV12-3 or TRBV12-4, with 10 bases that match TRBD2. The V and J ends lost 3 bases and 4 bases, in that order; junction bases with no gene match: 5. This CDR3 spans 15 amino acids. CDR3 DNA sequence: TGTGCCAGCAGTTTCTGGCTAGCGGGGGTAGAGACCCAGTACTTC. Its translation is CASSFWLAGVETQYF.

Details on this clonotype: Sequence at one end of the junction differs from germline and may be a read error. V and J are TRBV7-8 and TRBJ2-3; 7 nucleotides match TRBD1. The CDR3 runs 17 residues. Germline loops: CDR1 SGHVS, CDR2 FQNEAQ. Here the CDR3 reads CTSSYYGQAAEVDTRYF. CDR3 DNA sequence: TGTACCAGCAGCTACTATGGACAGGCGGCGGAGGTGGATACGCGGTATTTT.

This clonotype has at least ten counts. The chain couples TRBV6-5 to TRBJ2-1, with 8 bases fitting TRBD2. From germline, CDR1 is MNHEY and CDR2 SVGAGI. This CDR3 has 17 amino acids. V shed 0 bases and J 0 bases; nucleotides not matched to a gene: 4. CDR3 coding DNA: TGTGCCAGCAGTTACTCGCCCCGGGGGGGCTCCTACAATGAGCAGTTCTTC. This codes for CASSYSPRGGSYNEQFF.

V usage is TRBV11-2 and J usage is TRBJ2-5; a weak D match, TRBD2 (5 bases). This CDR3 comprises 15 residues. Germline CDR1 reads SGHAT; CDR2 reads FQNNGV. CDR3 nucleotide sequence: TGTACCACCAACCTAGCCACCGGGGTAGGGGAGACCCAGTACTTC. It is translated as CTTNLATGVGETQYF.